This TCR beta chain is drawn from a study of Graves' ophthalmopathy and Graves' hyperthyroidism. CDR3 length: 18 amino acids. The germline V gene has CDR1 SEHNR and CDR2 FQNEAQ (reference sequence). V lost 4 bases, J lost 0 bases, and 8 bases stayed unmatched. This clonotype was detected many times. Amplified material comprised TCR beta CDR3 regions derived from RNA transcripts. HTBI primers served in a first-round RT-PCR, which a second-round multiplex PCR followed. TCRdb redid the calling of the multiplex PCR reads with MiXCR, one entry per CDR3 protein. The top ten hold 1.6% of the sample, which has around 400,000 distinct CDR3 sequences, approximately 20% seen once.

The receptor comes from a woman between 18 and 29 years old with Graves' ophthalmopathy. Sequenced sample: peripheral blood. The chain employs TRBV7-9 and TRBJ2-6; 8 bases fit TRBD1. The CDR3 sequence is CASSSLGTGLSGANVLTF. In DNA, the CDR3 is TGTGCCAGCAGCTCCTTAGGGACAGGCCTCTCTGGGGCCAACGTCCTGACTTTC.